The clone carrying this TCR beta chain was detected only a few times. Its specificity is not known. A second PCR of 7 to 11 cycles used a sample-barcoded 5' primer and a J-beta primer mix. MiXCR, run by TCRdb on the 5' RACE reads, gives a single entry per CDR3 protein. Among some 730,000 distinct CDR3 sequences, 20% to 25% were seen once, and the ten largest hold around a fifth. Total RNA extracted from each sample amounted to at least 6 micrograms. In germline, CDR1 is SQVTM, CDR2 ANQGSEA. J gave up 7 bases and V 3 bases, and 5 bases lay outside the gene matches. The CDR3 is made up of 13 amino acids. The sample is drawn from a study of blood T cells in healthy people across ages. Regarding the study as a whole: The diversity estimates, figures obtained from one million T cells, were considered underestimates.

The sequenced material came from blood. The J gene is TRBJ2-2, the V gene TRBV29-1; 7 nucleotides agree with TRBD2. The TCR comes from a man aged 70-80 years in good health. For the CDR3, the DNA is TGCAGCGTTGAGCGGGAGAGAGGCGGGGAGCTGTTTTTT. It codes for CSVERERGGELFF.